The 28 T cell receptor beta chains listed next were all sequenced from one sample in a study of vaccination and CD4 T cells after COVID-19. Their recognized antigens are unknown. The Oncomine TCR Beta short-read assay sequenced DNA from cultured CD4+ T cells. TCRdb recomputed calls from the PCR reads with MiXCR, one row per CDR3 protein. This table has 9,000 to 13,000 distinct CDR3 sequences, around three fifths appearing once. The treatment here: roughly ten-day PBMC culture with coronavirus spike peptide pools or control peptides (ViraFEST assay). The sample consisted of CD4+ T cells from blood, cultured in vitro, taken before SARS-CoV-2 vaccination. The receptors derive from a human donor who had recovered from COVID-19.

CDR3: CASSLTSRETQYF. The CDR3 DNA follows: TGTGCCAGCAGTTTGACTAGCCGGGAGACCCAGTACTTC. This chain uses TRBV12-3 or TRBV12-4 with TRBJ2-5, with TRBD2 identical over 7 bases. With 3 bases clipped from V and 5 bases from J, the junction kept 3 bases outside the gene matches. There are 13 residues in the CDR3.

CDR3 sequence: CSANIRGNTGELFF. The CDR3 bases are TGCAGTGCTAATATCAGGGGAAACACCGGGGAGCTGTTTTTT. The V call is TRBV20-1, the J call TRBJ2-2; the D gene is possibly TRBD1 (6 bases). V was trimmed by 4 bases and J by 2 bases, leaving 11 bases between them. There are 14 residues in the CDR3. CDR1 is DFQATT, CDR2 SNEGSKA, per germline (reference sequence).

The CDR3 region has the DNA TGTGCCAGCAGTTCACTTGACAGGGTACCAGTCGAAGCTTTCTTT. This gives the protein CASSSLDRVPVEAFF. The chain employs TRBV28 and TRBJ1-1, with 7 bases matching TRBD1. V lost 4 bases and J lost 8; bases outside the gene matches: 13. Germline V gene data show CDR1 as MDHEN and CDR2 as SYDVKM. This CDR3 has 15 residues.

This clonotype has only a few counts. J is TRBJ1-5 and V is TRBV2; 10 positions agree with TRBD1. After removal of 8 bases from V and 1 base from J, the junction contained 2 bases not matched to a gene. Germline V lookup: CDR1 SNHLY, CDR2 FYNNEI. The CDR3 is 14 residues long. Written as DNA, the CDR3 is TGTGCCAGCGGACAGGGGGGAAGCAATCAGCCCCAGCATTTT. Protein product: CASGQGGSNQPQHF.

DNA of the CDR3: TGCAGTGCTAGAGATCGTACTAGCGGTATCTACGAGCAGTACTTC. It specifies CSARDRTSGIYEQYF. The gene calls are TRBV20-1 and TRBJ2-7, with TRBD2 matching 8 bases. CDR3 length: 15 residues. Germline V gene sequence: CDR1 DFQATT, CDR2 SNEGSKA (reference sequence). V lost 0 bases and J lost 3; bases outside the gene matches: 7.

This chain uses TRBV20-1 with TRBJ2-5; TRBD2 matches 7 bases. CDR3 size: 14 residues. Germline CDR1 and CDR2: DFQATT and SNEGSKA (reference sequence). Germline trimming cut 1 base from V and 5 bases from J; bases unmatched to any gene: 7. In DNA form, the CDR3 reads TGCAGTGCTAGAGTCTCGGGGGGTTGGGAGACCCAGTACTTC. Translation: CSARVSGGWETQYF.

In its sample, this clonotype was seen a few times. This chain connects TRBV28 to TRBJ2-2; D is possibly TRBD2 (6 bases). Germline V gene sequence: CDR1 MDHEN, CDR2 SYDVKM. Trimming removed 6 bases from V and 3 bases from J, with 11 bases in between. This CDR3 has 14 amino acids. The CDR3 DNA reads as TGTGCCAGCAGGGGGGGAGGATACACCGGGGAGCTGTTTTTT. This encodes CASRGGGYTGELFF. Complete variable domain (other parts from reference TRBV28 and TRBJ2-2): DVKVTQSSRYLVKRTGEKVFLECVQDMDHENMFWYRQDPGLGLRLIYFSYDVKMKEKGDIPEGYSVSREKKERFSLILESASTNQTSMYLCASRGGGYTGELFFGEGSRLTVL.

The chain couples TRBV28 to TRBJ2-1; 7 nucleotides match TRBD1. CDR3 size: 13 residues. Germline V gene data show CDR1 as MDHEN and CDR2 as SYDVKM. Trimming took 6 bases from V and 8 from J; bases not matched to a gene: 7. DNA for the CDR3: TGTGCCAGCAGCGATCGACAGGGTTATGAGCAGTTCTTC. Protein: CASSDRQGYEQFF.

The chain links TRBV20-1 to TRBJ2-1, with D unclear. The CDR3 runs to 15 residues. From germline, CDR1 is DFQATT and CDR2 SNEGSKA (reference sequence). Trimming pared 2 bases from V and 2 bases from J, leaving 13 bases between. CDR3 loop: CSARPSRTAYNEQFF. The CDR3 nucleotides read TGCAGTGCTAGACCCTCCCGGACGGCCTACAATGAGCAGTTCTTC.

The sample holds a few counts of this clonotype. The genes are TRBV2 and TRBJ2-3, with TRBD1 as a possible D gene (6 bases). Trimming removed 4 bases from V and 0 bases from J, with 8 bases in between. The CDR3 has 14 amino acids. Per germline, CDR1 SNHLY and CDR2 FYNNEI. The CDR3 nucleotides read TGTGCCAGCAGTGTAACAGGGAGCACAGATACGCAGTATTTT. Its protein is CASSVTGSTDTQYF.

This clonotype was recorded once. Its ends do not fully match the called genes, so a read error is possible. V and J are TRBV6-1 and TRBJ1-1; D unclear. The CDR3 length is 11 residues. Germline CDR1 is MNHNS and CDR2 is SASEGT. DNA of the CDR3: TGTGTCAGCAGCTCCCGATCGACGGCTTTCTTT. Translated, it gives CVSSSRSTAFF.

The chain joins TRBV4-1 to TRBJ1-3, with 7 nucleotides matching TRBD1. The germline V gene encodes CDR1 MGHRA and CDR2 YSYEKL. The CDR3 is made up of 15 amino acids. Losses at the gene ends were 2 bases for V and 2 bases for J; bases not matched to a gene: 3. CDR3 sequence: CASSQPTGAGNTIYF. In nucleotides, the CDR3 is TGCGCCAGCAGCCAACCCACAGGGGCTGGAAACACCATATATTTT.

V usage is TRBV7-9 and J usage is TRBJ2-5; D not resolved. V was trimmed by 5 bases and J by 4 bases, leaving 14 bases between them. Germline V CDR1 and CDR2: SEHNR, FQNEAQ (reference sequence). This CDR3 has 14 residues. The CDR3 region is CASSLLASGETQYF. The CDR3 bases are TGTGCCAGCAGCCTCCTGGCGTCGGGAGAGACCCAGTACTTC.

CDR3 region: CATSRDNTGGPQHF. For the CDR3, the DNA is TGTGCCACCAGCAGAGATAATACCGGGGGGCCCCAGCATTTT. J is TRBJ1-5 and V is TRBV15; tentatively, D is TRBD1 (5 bases). V was pared by 0 bases and J by 9 bases, with 12 bases between. This CDR3 has 14 residues. CDR1 and CDR2 from the germline V gene are LNHNV and YYDKDF (reference sequence). Looking up the rest from reference TRBV15 and TRBJ1-5 gives the full variable domain: DAMVIQNPRYQVTQFGKPVTLSCSQTLNHNVMYWYQQKSSQAPKLLFHYYDKDFNNEADTPDNFQSRRPNTSFCFLDIRSPGLGDTAMYLCATSRDNTGGPQHFGDGTRLSIL.

A single count supports this clonotype. V usage is TRBV28 and J usage is TRBJ2-7; D possibly uses TRBD1 or TRBD2 (6 bases each). The CDR3 spans 14 residues. From germline, CDR1 is MDHEN and CDR2 SYDVKM. V was pared by 5 bases and J by 4 bases, with 15 bases between. The CDR3 DNA is TGTGCCAGCAGTATCCGGAGGGGGGAATACGAGCAGTACTTC. It specifies CASSIRRGEYEQYF.

The genes are TRBV7-9 and TRBJ2-1; 9 bases agree with TRBD2. V shed 5 bases, J shed 4 bases, and the junction held 6 bases outside the gene matches. The germline V gene has CDR1 SEHNR and CDR2 FQNEAQ (reference sequence). CDR3 length: 15 amino acids. The DNA of the CDR3 is TGTGCCAGCAGCCCAGGGCTAGCGGGATACAATGAGCAGTTCTTC. Its protein is CASSPGLAGYNEQFF.

This clonotype showed up just once. This sequence joins TRBV28 and TRBJ2-4, with 8 bases matching TRBD1. CDR3 size: 16 residues. J gave up 8 bases and V 1 base, and 10 bases lay outside the gene matches. Germline CDR1 and CDR2: MDHEN and SYDVKM. CDR3 nucleotide sequence: TGTGCCAGCAGTTTATTGTCAGGGGGCGTTATAGACATTCAGTACTTC. This sequence encodes CASSLLSGGVIDIQYF. Full variable domain (rest looked up from reference TRBV28 and TRBJ2-4): DVKVTQSSRYLVKRTGEKVFLECVQDMDHENMFWYRQDPGLGLRLIYFSYDVKMKEKGDIPEGYSVSREKKERFSLILESASTNQTSMYLCASSLLSGGVIDIQYFGAGTRLSVL.

The gene calls are TRBV7-9 and TRBJ2-2; no definite D call. The CDR3 runs 15 residues. Germline V gives CDR1 SEHNR, CDR2 FQNEAQ (reference sequence). Trimming left V 2 bases short and J 1 base short, with 8 bases between. CDR3 region: CASSLTLQNTGELFF. The CDR3 DNA is TGTGCCAGCAGCTTAACTCTCCAGAACACCGGGGAGCTGTTTTTT. Together with reference TRBV7-9 and TRBJ2-2, the CDR3 gives the full variable domain: DTGVSQNPRHKITKRGQNVTFRCDPISEHNRLYWYRQTLGQGPEFLTYFQNEAQLEKSRLLSDRFSAERPKGSFSTLEIQRTEQGDSAMYLCASSLTLQNTGELFFGEGSRLTVL.

The V gene is TRBV27, the J gene TRBJ1-5; TRBD1 matches at 7 bases. Germline V gene sequence: CDR1 MNHEY, CDR2 SMNVEV (reference sequence). The CDR3 has 14 amino acids. V shed 2 bases, J shed 6 bases, and the junction held 4 bases outside the gene matches. Written as DNA, the CDR3 is TGTGCCAGCAGTTTAGCCCAGGGGGGTCAGCCCCAGCATTTT. The encoded protein is CASSLAQGGQPQHF.

This chain connects TRBV6-1 to TRBJ1-5; D is unresolved. The CDR3 sequence is 14 residues long. Deletions cut 3 bases from V and 6 bases from J, with 12 bases between. The germline V gene encodes CDR1 MNHNS and CDR2 SASEGT. The CDR3 reads CASSDPGFSQPQHF. The CDR3 region has the DNA TGTGCCAGCAGTGACCCAGGATTCTCTCAGCCCCAGCATTTT.

The chain uses TRBV3-1 and TRBJ2-1; TRBD1 agrees at 12 bases. CDR1 and CDR2 (germline): LGHDT, YNNKEL (reference sequence). The CDR3 sequence is 15 residues long. Losses at the gene ends were 5 bases for V and 10 bases for J; bases not matched to a gene: 9. In DNA, the CDR3 is TGTGCCAGCAGCTCCCGGGACAGGGGGCGTGGAGAGCAGTTCTTC. Residues: CASSSRDRGRGEQFF.

A few counts support this clonotype. V and J are TRBV24-1 and TRBJ2-5; the D is unclear. The germline CDR1 and CDR2 sequences are KGHDR and SFDVKD. The CDR3 has 15 residues. The V end lost 3 bases, the J end lost 1 base, and 11 bases lay between the germline ends. The DNA for the CDR3 is TGTGCCACCAGTGATCCTGGCATATTCCAAGAGACCCAGTACTTC. As protein: CATSDPGIFQETQYF.

The V call is TRBV20-1, the J call TRBJ2-3, with D possibly matching TRBD2 (6 bases). Trimming cost V 5 bases and J 2 bases, with 14 bases left between them. CDR3 size: 14 residues. Germline CDR1 DFQATT, CDR2 SNEGSKA (reference sequence). For the CDR3, the DNA is TGCAGTGCTCAGGTTAGCGGCCTCACAGATACGCAGTATTTT. It encodes CSAQVSGLTDTQYF.

The chain recombines TRBV19 with TRBJ2-7; D unresolved. CDR1 and CDR2 (germline): LNHDA, SQIVND (reference sequence). Between the trimmed V and J ends, which lost 7 bases and 1 base, there was a span of 17 bases. This CDR3 is 15 amino acids long. The CDR3 sequence is CASIGASEDSYEQYF. CDR3 bases: TGTGCCAGTATAGGCGCAAGCGAAGATTCCTACGAGCAGTACTTC. Supplemented by reference TRBV19 and TRBJ2-7, the full variable domain reads DGGITQSPKYLFRKEGQNVTLSCEQNLNHDAMYWYRQDPGQGLRLIYYSQIVNDFQKGDIAEGYSVSREKKESFPLTVTSAQKNPTAFYLCASIGASEDSYEQYFGPGTRLTVT.

This clonotype was seen a handful of times. The chain links TRBV7-9 to TRBJ1-2; 9 bases line up with TRBD1. Germline V gene sequence: CDR1 SEHNR, CDR2 FQNEAQ (reference sequence). Germline trimming cut 8 bases from V and 4 bases from J; bases unmatched to any gene: 11. This CDR3 is built from 15 residues. The CDR3 loop reads CASSNTGTGIYGYTF. The CDR3 DNA reads TGTGCCAGCTCCAACACCGGGACAGGGATCTATGGCTACACCTTC.

V usage is TRBV30 and J usage is TRBJ1-2; possible D gene TRBD1, 6 bases. The germline gives CDR1 GTSNPN, CDR2 SVGIG (reference sequence). V lost 3 bases to trimming and J lost 4 bases, with 15 bases between them. The CDR3 has 14 residues. The CDR3, as DNA: TGTGCCTGGAGAAGACAGGCGGGGGGCTATGGCTACACCTTC. Its protein is CAWRRQAGGYGYTF.

This rearrangement joins TRBV19 to TRBJ1-5; 7 bases agree with TRBD1. V lost 7 bases to trimming and J lost 0 bases; unmatched junction nucleotides: 9. This CDR3 has 16 residues. The germline CDR1 and CDR2 sequences are LNHDA and SQIVND (reference sequence). As DNA, the CDR3 is TGTGCCAGTACTTTCCAGGGGGGCGATAGCAATCAGCCCCAGCATTTT. Translated, it gives CASTFQGGDSNQPQHF.

This chain links TRBV5-1 with TRBJ2-2; 9 positions agree with TRBD2. V shed 1 base and J 4 bases; nucleotides not matched to a gene: 2. Germline values: CDR1 SGHRS, CDR2 YFSETQ. The CDR3 sequence is 15 residues long. This CDR3 is CASSLLAGTTGELFF. DNA for the CDR3: TGCGCCAGCAGCTTGCTAGCGGGAACCACCGGGGAGCTGTTTTTT.